This T cell receptor (beta chain) stems from a study of T cells of healthy individuals. TCRdb recomputed calls from the 5' RACE reads with MiXCR, one row per CDR3 protein. Here the sample table reports 1 distinct CDR3 sequence. All receptors come from a female donor in good health. This table probably holds off-target reads from a library built for another chain.

The rearrangement links TRBV30 to TRBJ2-2; D not certain. The CDR3 is 13 amino acids. Germline V CDR1 and CDR2: GTSNPN, SVGIG (reference sequence). The ends were cut back, 0 bases at V and 2 bases at J, with 4 bases in the middle. The CDR3 loop is CAWSVLNTGELFF. CDR3 sequence (DNA): TGTGCCTGGAGTGTACTCAACACCGGGGAGCTGTTTTTT.